This T cell receptor beta chain was observed in a study of cytomegalovirus exposure and HLA in healthy donors. The V gene end was trimmed by 6 bases and the J gene end by 7 bases; junction bases not matched to a gene: 7. The V gene's germline CDR1 is MNHNS and CDR2 SASEGT. CDR3 length: 15 amino acids. The PCR made use of 60 Vbeta and 13 Jbeta primers. The data were produced by immunoSEQ multiplex PCR, yet TCRdb's version contains in-frame clones alone and is incomplete. This table has some 200,000 clones, 80% appearing once. The chain employs TRBV6-1 and TRBJ2-1; 12 bases are a match to TRBD2. Input material: PBMCs. The TCR originated in a boy younger than 18 in good health and CMV-seronegative. The DNA of the CDR3 is TGTGCCAGCAGGGGAACTAGCGGGGGGCCTAATGAGCAGTTCTTC. This translates into CASRGTSGGPNEQFF.